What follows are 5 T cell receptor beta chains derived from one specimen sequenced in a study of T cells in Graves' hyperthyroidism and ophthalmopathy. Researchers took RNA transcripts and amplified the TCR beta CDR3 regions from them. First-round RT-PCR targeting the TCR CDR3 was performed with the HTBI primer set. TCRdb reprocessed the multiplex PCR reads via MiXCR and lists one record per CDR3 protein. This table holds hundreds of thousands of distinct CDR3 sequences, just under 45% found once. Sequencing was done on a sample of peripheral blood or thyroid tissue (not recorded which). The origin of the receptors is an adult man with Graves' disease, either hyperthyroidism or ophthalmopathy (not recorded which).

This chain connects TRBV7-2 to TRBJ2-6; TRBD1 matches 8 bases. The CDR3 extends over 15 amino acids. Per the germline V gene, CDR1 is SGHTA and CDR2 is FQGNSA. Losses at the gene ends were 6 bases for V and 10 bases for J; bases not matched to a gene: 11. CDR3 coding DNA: TGTGCCAGCAGTTCACCAGACAGGGGCCAGAACGTCCTGACTTTC. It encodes CASSSPDRGQNVLTF.

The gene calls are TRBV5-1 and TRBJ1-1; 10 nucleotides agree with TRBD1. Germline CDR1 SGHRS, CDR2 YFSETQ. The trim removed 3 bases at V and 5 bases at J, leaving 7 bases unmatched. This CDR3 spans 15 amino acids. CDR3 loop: CASSYRQGAATEAFF. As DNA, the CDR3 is TGCGCCAGCAGCTACCGACAGGGGGCAGCGACTGAAGCTTTCTTT.

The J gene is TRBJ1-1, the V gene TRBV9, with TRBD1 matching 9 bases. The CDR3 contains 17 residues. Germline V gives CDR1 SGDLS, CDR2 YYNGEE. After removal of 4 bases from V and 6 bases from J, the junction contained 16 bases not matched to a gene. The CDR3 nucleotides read TGTGCCAGCAGCCGGGTTTCGGGACAGGGAAGCCCTGCTGAAGCTTTCTTT. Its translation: CASSRVSGQGSPAEAFF.

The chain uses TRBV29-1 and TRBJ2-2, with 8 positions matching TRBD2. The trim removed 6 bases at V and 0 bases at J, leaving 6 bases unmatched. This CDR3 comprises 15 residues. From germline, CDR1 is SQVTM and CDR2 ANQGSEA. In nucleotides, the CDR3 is TGCAGCGTCGGACTAGCAAAAACGAACACCGGGGAGCTGTTTTTT. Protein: CSVGLAKTNTGELFF.

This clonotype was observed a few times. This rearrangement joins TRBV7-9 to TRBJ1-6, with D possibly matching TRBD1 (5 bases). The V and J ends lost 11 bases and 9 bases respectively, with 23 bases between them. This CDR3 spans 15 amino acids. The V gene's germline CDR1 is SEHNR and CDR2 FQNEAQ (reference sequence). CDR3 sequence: CAWNARTGPGSPLHF. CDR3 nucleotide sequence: TGTGCCTGGAACGCCAGGACGGGACCGGGTTCACCCCTCCACTTT.